This passage covers 23 T cell receptor beta chains from one sample sequenced in a study of regulatory dendritic cells for organ transplantation. Some clones are missing from TCRdb's copy, which holds only in-frame ones; the method was immunoSEQ multiplex PCR. This sample yields 25,000 to 30,000 clones, of which under 90% are seen a single time; approximately 0.43% belongs to the top ten. Sequencing was done on a sample of naive CD8+ T cells from blood. Regarding subset: CD45RA+ naive T cells. The receptors shown here come from a human donor in good health.

The table lists this clone with a few counts. The chain couples TRBV7-9 to TRBJ2-1, with 9 bases identical to TRBD2. This CDR3 is built from 15 residues. Germline assignment: CDR1 SEHNR and CDR2 FQNEAQ (reference sequence). The J segment lost 3 bases and the V segment lost 5 bases, leaving 5 bases of the junction unmatched. Here the CDR3 DNA reads TGTGCCAGCAGCGGAACTAGCGGGTACTACAATGAGCAGTTCTTC. Its translation is CASSGTSGYYNEQFF. Using reference TRBV7-9 and TRBJ2-1 for the parts outside the CDR3, the full variable domain is DTGVSQNPRHKITKRGQNVTFRCDPISEHNRLYWYRQTLGQGPEFLTYFQNEAQLEKSRLLSDRFSAERPKGSFSTLEIQRTEQGDSAMYLCASSGTSGYYNEQFFGPGTRLTVL.

The J gene is TRBJ1-1, the V gene TRBV7-8, with 8 bases identical to TRBD1. CDR3 length: 17 residues. Germline V CDR1 and CDR2: SGHVS, FQNEAQ. Unmatched junction bases numbered 12, after V lost 4 bases and J lost 2 bases. CDR3 protein: CASSSRADRGFNTEAFF. CDR3 bases: TGTGCCAGCAGCTCCCGGGCCGACAGGGGATTCAACACTGAAGCTTTCTTT.

The chain recombines TRBV5-6 with TRBJ1-5; 11 bases match TRBD1. The CDR3 sequence is 15 residues long. The V gene end was trimmed by 2 bases and the J gene end by 7 bases; junction bases not matched to a gene: 5. Germline V CDR1 and CDR2: SGHDT, YYEEEE. CDR3 in amino acids: CASSFGQGARQPQHF. In DNA, the CDR3 is TGTGCCAGCAGCTTCGGACAGGGGGCAAGACAGCCCCAGCATTTT.

The chain recombines TRBV7-9 with TRBJ2-5; 7 nucleotides match TRBD2. Germline V CDR1 and CDR2: SEHNR, FQNEAQ (reference sequence). The V and J ends lost 2 bases and 5 bases, in that order; junction bases with no gene match: 8. This CDR3 has 15 residues. This CDR3 is CASSLTTSYSETQYF. In DNA, the CDR3 is TGTGCCAGCAGCTTAACGACTAGCTATTCGGAGACCCAGTACTTC.

The gene calls are TRBV9 and TRBJ2-7; tentative D call: TRBD2 (6 bases). Germline CDR1 SGDLS, CDR2 YYNGEE. The CDR3 is 16 amino acids. V lost 4 bases, J lost 6 bases, and 23 bases lay in between. CDR3: CASSTPSVRGGSEQYF. In DNA form, the CDR3 reads TGTGCCAGCAGCACCCCCTCGGTGAGGGGAGGAAGCGAGCAGTACTTC.

The V and J genes are TRBV4-1 and TRBJ2-3; TRBD2 agrees at 7 bases. The CDR3 runs to 14 residues. Germline V gene data show CDR1 as MGHRA and CDR2 as YSYEKL. V dropped 3 bases and J dropped 1; count of bases not matched to a gene: 1. For the CDR3, the DNA is TGCGCCAGCAGCCACCTAGCGGGCACAGATACGCAGTATTTT. Translating it yields CASSHLAGTDTQYF.

The chain couples TRBV20-1 to TRBJ2-3; D unclear. Trimming took off 5 bases at V and 5 bases at J, with 8 bases between the two ends. Germline V lookup: CDR1 DFQATT, CDR2 SNEGSKA (reference sequence). The CDR3 runs to 11 residues. The CDR3 loop is CSALTGDTQYF. In DNA, the CDR3 is TGCAGTGCTCTGACTGGAGATACGCAGTATTTT.

The chain recombines TRBV11-3 with TRBJ2-7; the D is unclear. The germline V gene encodes CDR1 SGHNT and CDR2 YENEEA. The CDR3 loop spans 15 amino acids. Deletions cut 0 bases from V and 6 bases from J, with 15 bases between. CDR3 nucleotides: TGTGCCAGCAGCTTAGAGGGCAGAACCATCAGCGAGCAGTACTTC. Protein product: CASSLEGRTISEQYF.

This sequence joins TRBV27 and TRBJ2-2; 11 bases agree with TRBD2. The CDR3 is made up of 18 amino acids. V trimming: 2 bases; J trimming: 3 bases; junction bases outside the gene matches: 8. Germline V gene data show CDR1 as MNHEY and CDR2 as SMNVEV (reference sequence). The CDR3 reads CASSLGLAGGSYTGELFF. CDR3 sequence (DNA): TGTGCCAGCAGTTTAGGGCTAGCGGGGGGTTCGTACACCGGGGAGCTGTTTTTT.

The V gene is TRBV6-6, the J gene TRBJ2-5, with TRBD2 matching over 13 bases. Germline assignment: CDR1 MNHNY and CDR2 SVGAGI (reference sequence). The trim removed 10 bases at V and 3 bases at J, leaving 8 bases unmatched. This CDR3 contains 15 residues. The DNA of the CDR3 is TGTGCCACGCGTGGGACTAGCGGGGTGGAAGAGACCCAGTACTTC. It specifies CATRGTSGVEETQYF.

This sequence joins TRBV4-2 and TRBJ2-3, with 7 bases aligning to TRBD2. There are 17 residues in the CDR3. Germline V gene data show CDR1 as LGHNA and CDR2 as YNFKEQ. Germline trimming cut 0 bases from V and 2 bases from J; bases unmatched to any gene: 8. CDR3 nucleotide sequence: TGTGCCAGCAGCCAAGATCCCGGGGGGTATGTCACAGATACGCAGTATTTT. It is translated as CASSQDPGGYVTDTQYF.

The chain links TRBV4-1 to TRBJ2-7, with TRBD1 identical over 9 bases. Looked up from germline, CDR1 is MGHRA and CDR2 is YSYEKL. With V trimmed by 2 bases and J by 4 bases, 6 bases remained unmatched. This CDR3 spans 15 amino acids. The CDR3 nucleotides read TGCGCCAGCAGCCAACCCGGGACAGGGACATACGAGCAGTACTTC. The encoded protein is CASSQPGTGTYEQYF.

V is TRBV25-1 and J is TRBJ2-7; 7 bases fit TRBD1. Trimming cost V 3 bases and J 7 bases; bases outside gene matches: 12. The CDR3 is 15 amino acids. Per germline, CDR1 MGHDK and CDR2 SYGVNS. The CDR3 DNA sequence: TGTGCCAGCAGTGACGAACAGGGGTTTGGAAAAGAGCAGTACTTC. It specifies CASSDEQGFGKEQYF.

The J gene is TRBJ2-1, the V gene TRBV29-1; 7 bases agree with TRBD2. The germline V gene has CDR1 SQVTM and CDR2 ANQGSEA. Losses at the gene ends were 4 bases for V and 5 bases for J; bases not matched to a gene: 8. The CDR3 is 14 residues long. CDR3 DNA: TGCAGCGTTGTCCGAGCGGGGCGGAACAATGAGCAGTTCTTC. Translation gives CSVVRAGRNNEQFF.

This clone was detected only a few times. The chain carries TRBV4-1 and TRBJ1-1; D perhaps matches TRBD1 (6 bases). This CDR3 is 16 amino acids long. The germline V gene encodes CDR1 MGHRA and CDR2 YSYEKL. V lost 4 bases, J lost 2 bases, and 17 bases lay in between. CDR3 bases: TGCGCCAGCAGCCCCCAGGGGATCCGAACAAACACTGAAGCTTTCTTT. It codes for CASSPQGIRTNTEAFF.

The gene calls are TRBV4-1 and TRBJ1-2; the D is unclear. V gave up 0 bases and J gave up 4 bases, with 12 bases separating them. The CDR3 has 15 amino acids. CDR1 and CDR2 from the germline V gene are MGHRA and YSYEKL. The CDR3 DNA reads TGCGCCAGCAGCCAAGAGTCGGGGTTTAGCTATGGCTACACCTTC. It encodes CASSQESGFSYGYTF.

This chain connects TRBV11-2 to TRBJ2-5; 8 bases align to TRBD2. Germline loops: CDR1 SGHAT, CDR2 FQNNGV. CDR3 length: 15 residues. V shed 3 bases and J 1 base; nucleotides not matched to a gene: 4. CDR3 sequence: CASSFPRGGQETQYF. In DNA form, the CDR3 reads TGTGCCAGCAGCTTCCCACGGGGGGGCCAAGAGACCCAGTACTTC.

The V call is TRBV21-1, the J call TRBJ2-3; TRBD1, as called in the table, went unchecked against the DNA. TRBV21-1 is a documented pseudogene. CDR3 length equals 17 residues. CDR3 region: CASSKVPGQGAGDTQYF. The CDR3 DNA follows: TGTGCCAGCAGCAAAGTCCCCGGCCAGGGGGCGGGAGATACGCAGTATTTT.

The rearrangement links TRBV5-1 to TRBJ1-1, with D unclear. CDR3 length equals 15 residues. V was pared by 0 bases and J by 6 bases, with 15 bases between. Germline V gene lookup returns CDR1 SGHRS and CDR2 YFSETQ. The CDR3 DNA sequence: TGCGCCAGCAGCTTGGCCCTTGGTACGGAGGCTGAAGCTTTCTTT. It is translated as CASSLALGTEAEAFF.

This clone is a singleton in its sample. V is TRBV6-5 and J is TRBJ2-2; perhaps TRBD1 as D (5 bases). The CDR3 loop spans 14 amino acids. V was shortened by 8 bases and J by 8 bases, with 18 bases between the two germline ends. Germline V gene lookup returns CDR1 MNHEY and CDR2 SVGAGI. The CDR3 nucleotides read TGTGCCAGCTCAGACTTCCCGGACAAGGGGGAGCTGTTTTTT. The encoded protein is CASSDFPDKGELFF.

The V call is TRBV21-1, the J call TRBJ2-3; TRBD2 reflects the table's D call only, with no check against the DNA. TRBV21-1 is a pseudogene. The CDR3 has 12 residues. The CDR3 coding sequence is TGTGCCACCTCACGCGGGCCAGATACGCAGTATTTT. Translating gives CATSRGPDTQYF.

The chain is built from TRBV5-5 and TRBJ1-6; D call uncertain. Deletions cut 3 bases from V and 5 bases from J, with 15 bases between. The CDR3 has 16 amino acids. In germline, CDR1 is SGHKS, CDR2 YYEKEE (reference sequence). This CDR3 is CASSSRGGLDNSPLHF. The CDR3 nucleotides read TGTGCCAGCAGCTCCCGAGGAGGGTTGGATAATTCACCCCTCCACTTT. Full variable domain (missing parts from reference TRBV5-5 and TRBJ1-6): DAGVTQSPTHLIKTRGQQVTLRCSPISGHKSVSWYQQVLGQGPQFIFQYYEKEERGRGNFPDRFSARQFPNYSSELNVNALLLGDSALYLCASSSRGGLDNSPLHFGNGTRLTVT.

This chain joins TRBV7-9 and TRBJ2-1; 8 nucleotides agree with TRBD1. Trimming removed 5 bases from V and 3 bases from J; junction bases left unmatched: 6. The CDR3 extends over 15 amino acids. From germline, CDR1 is SEHNR and CDR2 FQNEAQ (reference sequence). For the CDR3, the DNA is TGTGCCAGCAGCCCATCGACAGGGGTCTACAATGAGCAGTTCTTC. Translation: CASSPSTGVYNEQFF.